Included here is one TCR beta chain sequence, with context. This entry comes from a study of PD-L1 blockade in urothelial cancer. For the study at large: In terms of prior chemotherapy, patients had received 0 to 3 regimens. Reported median T cell count for blood samples was more than 110,000. At 6 weeks and at 3 weeks (second dose) after treatment start, blood was analyzed.

Time point meaning: pretreatment peripheral blood. Every PCR was spiked with synthetic TCR analog templates. The method was immunoSEQ multiplex PCR; TCRdb's version includes in-frame clones alone and lacks a portion of them. The sample lists some 53,000 clones; around 72% were seen once. Looked up from germline, CDR1 is SGHNT and CDR2 is YENEEA. V was cut by 8 bases and J by 9 bases, with 19 bases left in between. This CDR3 region has 13 residues. The clonotype originates from a man in his sixties or seventies with urothelial cancer. The sample here was PBMCs, taken around atezolizumab (anti-PD-L1) treatment. This sequence joins TRBV11-3 and TRBJ1-1, with a possible D match to TRBD1 (5 bases). The CDR3 protein is CASLINPQGKAFF. The CDR3 region has the DNA TGTGCCAGCTTAATAAACCCTCAGGGTAAAGCTTTCTTT.